The clone carrying this TCR beta chain was detected ten times or more. V shed 6 bases, J shed 2 bases, and the junction held 20 bases outside the gene matches. CDR3 length: 19 amino acids. In germline, CDR1 is MNHEY, CDR2 SMNVEV (reference sequence). Construction of the TCRbeta library involved unique molecular identifiers. TCRdb passed the PCR reads through MiXCR, listing each CDR3 protein once. The table has 170,000 or so distinct CDR3 sequences, about 6.3% seen once. This sample was included in a study of T-cell reconstitution after alpha-beta-depleted transplantation in children. The J gene is TRBJ2-3, the V gene TRBV27, with TRBD1 identical over 7 bases. The source of this sequence is a human donor who donated a stem cell graft to a child with Wiskott-Aldrich syndrome. The sample consisted of PBMCs from the stem cell graft donor, taken from the stem cell graft. The CDR3 bases are TGTGCCAGCAGACTTTTAGGTCCGACAGGGAAGGGGACCACAGATACGCAGTATTTT. Translated, it gives CASRLLGPTGKGTTDTQYF.